This entry lists 32 T cell receptor beta chains sequenced from one sample in a study of T cell repertoires in cytomegalovirus infection. TCRdb re-analysed the reads in MiXCR, keeping a single row per CDR3 protein. The sample has almost 550,000 distinct CDR3 sequences; 15% to 20% are singletons. Source material: CD8+ T cells from PBMCs. The source of these receptors is a human donor in good health (CMV status not recorded). Some clones in this sample may be carry-over from other donors' samples.

This clonotype was found a few times. J is TRBJ1-1 and V is TRBV4-1; 10 nucleotides line up with TRBD1. Germline values: CDR1 MGHRA, CDR2 YSYEKL. V shed 1 base, J shed 5 bases, and the junction held 7 bases outside the gene matches. This CDR3 region has 16 residues. The CDR3 region has the DNA TGCGCCAGCAGCCAAGCCAAAGGACAGGGGGTGACTGAAGCTTTCTTT. Protein sequence: CASSQAKGQGVTEAFF.

As regards this clonotype: A much larger clone lies a single base off, so this may be a read error. This sequence joins TRBV6-5 and TRBJ2-1; the D gene is possibly TRBD1 (6 bases). V was trimmed by 6 bases and J by 9 bases, leaving 24 bases between them. Germline CDR1 MNHEY, CDR2 SVGAGI. This CDR3 contains 16 residues. CDR3 in amino acids: CASRSSWGALGAEQFF. The CDR3 DNA reads TGTGCCAGCAGGTCCAGTTGGGGAGCCCTGGGGGCTGAGCAGTTCTTC.

This clonotype occurred a few times. This chain links TRBV12-3 or TRBV12-4 with TRBJ2-5, with a possible D match to TRBD1 (5 bases). This CDR3 region has 14 residues. Trimming cost V 6 bases and J 2 bases, with 13 bases left between them. CDR3 sequence reads: CASSQVQEQETQYF. CDR3 nucleotides: TGTGCCAGCAGCCAGGTACAGGAACAAGAGACCCAGTACTTC.

This clonotype was found many times. This rearrangement joins TRBV7-3 to TRBJ2-1, with 8 bases matching TRBD1. Germline assignment: CDR1 SGHTA and CDR2 FQGTGA. Germline trimming cut 6 bases from V and 4 bases from J; bases unmatched to any gene: 8. This CDR3 has 15 residues. CDR3 in DNA: TGTGCCAGCAGGATCGGACAGGGCCTTTACAATGAGCAGTTCTTC. It translates to CASRIGQGLYNEQFF.

J is TRBJ1-1 and V is TRBV19, with TRBD1 matching over 9 bases. The J segment lost 7 bases and the V segment lost 4 bases, leaving 10 bases of the junction unmatched. Germline loops: CDR1 LNHDA, CDR2 SQIVND (reference sequence). The CDR3 runs 15 residues. The CDR3 DNA is TGTGCCAGTAGTAAGTCGGGACAGGGCATGAATGAAGCTTTCTTT. As protein: CASSKSGQGMNEAFF.

This clonotype was seen at least ten times. The rearrangement links TRBV11-2 to TRBJ2-5, with TRBD2 matching over 14 bases. The length of the CDR3 is 16 residues. CDR1 is SGHAT and CDR2 is FQNNGV in the germline V gene. V lost 5 bases and J lost 5; bases outside the gene matches: 7. The CDR3 region is CASSAGTSGSRETQYF. The CDR3 coding sequence is TGTGCCAGCAGCGCCGGGACTAGCGGGAGTAGGGAGACCCAGTACTTC.

This clonotype was observed a few times. The rearrangement uses TRBV15 and TRBJ1-2; 8 nucleotides line up with TRBD1. The CDR3 runs 16 residues. The ends lost 5 bases at V and 6 bases at J; junction bases unmatched: 14. The germline V gene encodes CDR1 LNHNV and CDR2 YYDKDF (reference sequence). The CDR3 is CATSEGTGHVVDGYTF. The DNA for the CDR3 is TGTGCCACCAGCGAAGGGACAGGACATGTCGTGGATGGCTACACCTTC.

This clonotype was counted many times. The rearrangement uses TRBV7-2 and TRBJ2-7; D is unresolved. Trimming pared 5 bases from V and 7 bases from J, leaving 18 bases between. Germline V gene data show CDR1 as SGHTA and CDR2 as FQGNSA. The CDR3 spans 14 residues. CDR3 DNA sequence: TGTGCCAGCAGCCCACTCTCGCTAAGCCGAGAGCAGTACTTC. It codes for CASSPLSLSREQYF.

This clonotype has ten or more counts. V is TRBV7-9 and J is TRBJ1-6; perhaps TRBD1 as D (5 bases). The germline CDR1 and CDR2 sequences are SEHNR and FQNEAQ (reference sequence). The V end was cut by 5 bases, the J end by 6 bases, with 14 bases between. The CDR3 has 15 amino acids. CDR3 DNA sequence: TGTGCCAGCAGCGGGGTGGGACGGTCTAATTCACCCCTCCACTTT. It encodes CASSGVGRSNSPLHF.

Many counts were recorded for this clonotype. J is TRBJ1-4 and V is TRBV7-6; no reliable D call. Germline values: CDR1 SGHVS, CDR2 FNYEAQ. The CDR3 contains 13 residues. V was trimmed by 5 bases and J by 4 bases, leaving 8 bases between them. The CDR3 reads CASSRVFNEKLFF. CDR3 in DNA: TGTGCCAGCAGCCGGGTCTTTAATGAAAAACTGTTTTTT.

This clonotype has at least ten counts. The J gene is TRBJ2-3, the V gene TRBV6-1; 8 nucleotides align to TRBD1. V gave up 8 bases and J gave up 6 bases; unmatched junction bases: 13. Looked up from germline, CDR1 is MNHNS and CDR2 is SASEGT. The length of the CDR3 is 15 residues. Here the CDR3 DNA reads TGTGCCAGCTTGAATGGACAGGGAAAATTGGATACGCAGTATTTT. Protein sequence: CASLNGQGKLDTQYF.

This clonotype was observed at least ten times. An end of the junction differs from the germline gene, which may be a read error. The chain is built from TRBV7-9 and TRBJ2-3, with 11 bases that match TRBD1. This CDR3 contains 15 residues. The germline CDR1 and CDR2 sequences are SEHNR and FQNEAQ (reference sequence). CDR3 nucleotide sequence: TGTGCCAGCAGTTTAGGACAGGGGGCCGCAGATACGCAGTATTTT. Its translation: CASSLGQGAADTQYF.

This chain connects TRBV12-3 or TRBV12-4 to TRBJ1-2; D is ambiguous. The CDR3 is 12 amino acids. The V gene lost 6 bases and the J gene lost 7 bases, with 12 bases spanning the gap. The CDR3, as DNA: TGTGCCAGCAGGCGTACGGATTCTGGCTACACCTTC. Translating gives CASRRTDSGYTF.

This clonotype was observed a few times. This chain uses TRBV29-1 with TRBJ2-7, with D tentatively TRBD2 (5 bases). The CDR3 covers 12 residues. Germline values: CDR1 SQVTM, CDR2 ANQGSEA. Trimming shortened V by 3 bases and J by 6 bases, and 12 bases separated the two germline ends. The CDR3 sequence: CSVESGFSEQYF. The CDR3 bases are TGCAGCGTTGAGAGCGGATTTTCCGAGCAGTACTTC.

The chain has TRBV10-3 and TRBJ1-4; D is possibly TRBD1 (6 bases). The CDR3 covers 16 residues. The V gene lost 0 bases and the J gene lost 3 bases, with 11 bases spanning the gap. Germline V gives CDR1 ENHRY, CDR2 SYGVKD. The CDR3 region has the DNA TGTGCCATCAGTGAGTCATCGGGGGCTTCTAATGAAAAACTGTTTTTT. It specifies CAISESSGASNEKLFF.

This clonotype was seen many times. V and J are TRBV6-1 and TRBJ1-3; D gene uncertain. This CDR3 is built from 15 residues. V was trimmed by 1 base and J by 0 bases, leaving 7 bases between them. CDR1 and CDR2 from the germline V gene are MNHNS and SASEGT. CDR3 DNA sequence: TGTGCCAGCAGTGAAGAGGTCCCCTCTGGAAACACCATATATTTT. Protein sequence: CASSEEVPSGNTIYF.

This clonotype was observed at least ten times. J is TRBJ2-2 and V is TRBV6-5; no reliable D call. The length of the CDR3 is 13 residues. V was shortened by 2 bases and J by 10 bases, with 11 bases between the two germline ends. Germline CDR1 is MNHEY and CDR2 is SVGAGI. The chain's CDR3 is CASSYDLGSELFF. The CDR3, as DNA: TGTGCCAGCAGTTACGACCTAGGGTCGGAGCTGTTTTTT.

At least ten counts were recorded for this clonotype. The gene calls are TRBV27 and TRBJ2-7; D possibly uses TRBD1 or TRBD2 (7 bases each). The CDR3 loop spans 12 amino acids. Trimming pared 4 bases from V and 6 bases from J, leaving 10 bases between. CDR1 is MNHEY and CDR2 is SMNVEV in the germline V gene (reference sequence). DNA of the CDR3: TGTGCCAGCAGTTCAGGGGGGGTCGAGCAGTACTTC. It specifies CASSSGGVEQYF.

The chain has TRBV12-3 or TRBV12-4 and TRBJ1-1; D ambiguous. V was clipped by 5 bases and J by 4 bases, with 23 bases between them. The CDR3 runs 17 residues. The CDR3 DNA reads TGTGCCAGCAGTCTGACGAGGCTTCGAATAGTTGGCACTGAAGCTTTCTTT. Translating gives CASSLTRLRIVGTEAFF.

J is TRBJ2-7 and V is TRBV13; 12 bases are a match to TRBD2. Germline V gene lookup returns CDR1 PRHDT and CDR2 FYEKMQ (reference sequence). Trimming cost V 5 bases and J 2 bases; bases outside gene matches: 7. This CDR3 comprises 16 residues. CDR3: CASSHGLAGRAYEQYF. CDR3 coding DNA: TGTGCCAGCAGCCATGGACTAGCGGGGAGAGCCTACGAGCAGTACTTC.

The V and J genes are TRBV15 and TRBJ2-1; TRBD2 aligns across 14 bases. This CDR3 is 16 amino acids long. Unmatched junction bases numbered 7, after V lost 3 bases and J lost 9 bases. The germline V gene encodes CDR1 LNHNV and CDR2 YYDKDF (reference sequence). In nucleotides, the CDR3 is TGTGCCACCAGCAGTCCGGGACTAGCGGGAGTACCTGAGCAGTTCTTC. Translating it yields CATSSPGLAGVPEQFF.

This clonotype was observed a handful of times. The rearrangement joins TRBV9 to TRBJ1-5, with no clear D. This CDR3 region has 11 residues. Germline CDR1 reads SGDLS; CDR2 reads YYNGEE. V was clipped by 10 bases and J by 7 bases, with 12 bases between them. This CDR3 reads CASPLGQPQHF. DNA for the CDR3: TGTGCCTCCCCCTTAGGACAGCCCCAGCATTTT.

This clonotype was seen at least ten times. The chain links TRBV4-2 to TRBJ2-7; 11 positions match TRBD2. V trimming: 1 base; J trimming: 6 bases; junction bases outside the gene matches: 8. The CDR3 loop spans 16 amino acids. CDR1 and CDR2 (germline): LGHNA, YNFKEQ. In DNA form, the CDR3 reads TGTGCCAGCAGCCAAGTGCTACTAGCGGGAGTTCGCGAGCAGTACTTC. It codes for CASSQVLLAGVREQYF.

This clonotype was counted only a few times. The V gene is TRBV29-1, the J gene TRBJ2-7; possible D gene TRBD1, 5 bases. V was trimmed by 2 bases and J by 5 bases, leaving 16 bases between them. CDR1 is SQVTM, CDR2 ANQGSEA, per germline. This CDR3 spans 14 amino acids. This CDR3 is CSVEILFKGNEQYF. The DNA for the CDR3 is TGCAGCGTTGAAATATTATTTAAGGGGAACGAGCAGTACTTC.

This sequence joins TRBV10-3 and TRBJ2-2; a weak D match, TRBD2 (6 bases). The germline gives CDR1 ENHRY, CDR2 SYGVKD. Trimming removed 7 bases at V and 5 bases at J, with 8 bases between. CDR3 length equals 12 residues. CDR3 nucleotide sequence: TGTGCCATCACTGGGGGGACCGGGGAGCTGTTTTTT. Its protein product is CAITGGTGELFF.

The chain carries TRBV7-6 and TRBJ2-7; 7 positions agree with TRBD2. The CDR3 loop spans 15 amino acids. The germline gives CDR1 SGHVS, CDR2 FNYEAQ. The V gene end was trimmed by 5 bases and the J gene end by 2 bases; junction bases not matched to a gene: 9. The CDR3: CASSRGAGPTYEQYF. DNA of the CDR3: TGTGCCAGCAGCCGTGGAGCGGGGCCAACCTACGAGCAGTACTTC. Drawing the rest from reference TRBV7-6 and TRBJ2-7, the complete variable domain is GAGVSQSPRYKVTKRGQDVALRCDPISGHVSLYWYRQALGQGPEFLTYFNYEAQQDKSGLPNDRFSAERPEGSISTLTIQRTEQRDSAMYRCASSRGAGPTYEQYFGPGTRLTVT.

This clonotype was detected many times. The gene calls are TRBV7-9 and TRBJ2-7; 7 bases line up with TRBD2. The CDR3 totals 13 residues. Germline-derived CDR1 and CDR2 are SEHNR and FQNEAQ (reference sequence). V lost 3 bases, J lost 5 bases, and 4 bases stayed unmatched. CDR3 DNA sequence: TGTGCCAGCAGCTTTCCGGGAGGCCACGAGCAGTACTTC. It codes for CASSFPGGHEQYF.

Many counts were recorded for this clonotype. J is TRBJ1-2 and V is TRBV2; 8 bases align to TRBD1. Per germline, CDR1 SNHLY and CDR2 FYNNEI. This CDR3 contains 15 residues. Germline trimming cut 6 bases from V and 4 bases from J; bases unmatched to any gene: 10. The CDR3 bases are TGTGCCAGCAGAAAACAGGGGGAACGGAGCTATGGCTACACCTTC. As protein: CASRKQGERSYGYTF.

This clonotype was observed many times. This chain joins TRBV7-9 and TRBJ2-7, with D perhaps matching TRBD2 (5 bases). Per the germline V gene, CDR1 is SEHNR and CDR2 is FQNEAQ (reference sequence). CDR3 size: 13 residues. Trimming cost V 8 bases and J 5 bases, with 16 bases left between them. The CDR3 loop is CASEDGVRDEQYF. In DNA form, the CDR3 reads TGTGCCAGCGAGGACGGGGTCCGGGACGAGCAGTACTTC.

Regarding this clonotype: This may stem from a read error, because a much larger clone lies one nucleotide away. The chain recombines TRBV6-5 with TRBJ1-1, with D hard to call. Per germline, CDR1 MNHEY and CDR2 SVGAGI. This CDR3 has 14 residues. The CDR3 DNA reads TGTGCCACTACCCGACGTGGGGTGAACACTGATGCTTTCTTT. Its protein product is CATTRRGVNTDAFF.

At least ten counts were recorded for this clonotype. The chain recombines TRBV28 with TRBJ2-5; 7 bases are a match to TRBD2. This CDR3 region has 14 residues. Germline CDR1 is MDHEN and CDR2 is SYDVKM. V was pared by 4 bases and J by 2 bases, with 4 bases of the junction left unmatched. The CDR3 protein is CASSSGDYQETQYF. DNA for the CDR3: TGTGCCAGCAGTTCCGGGGACTATCAAGAGACCCAGTACTTC.

This clonotype was counted only a few times. The V call is TRBV9, the J call TRBJ1-2, with 8 bases that match TRBD1. V lost 3 bases to trimming and J lost 3 bases; unmatched junction nucleotides: 10. Germline V lookup: CDR1 SGDLS, CDR2 YYNGEE. The CDR3 loop spans 16 amino acids. Here the CDR3 DNA reads TGTGCCAGCAGCGCGCTCCTGACAGGGGAGGACTATGGCTACACCTTC. Its translation is CASSALLTGEDYGYTF.